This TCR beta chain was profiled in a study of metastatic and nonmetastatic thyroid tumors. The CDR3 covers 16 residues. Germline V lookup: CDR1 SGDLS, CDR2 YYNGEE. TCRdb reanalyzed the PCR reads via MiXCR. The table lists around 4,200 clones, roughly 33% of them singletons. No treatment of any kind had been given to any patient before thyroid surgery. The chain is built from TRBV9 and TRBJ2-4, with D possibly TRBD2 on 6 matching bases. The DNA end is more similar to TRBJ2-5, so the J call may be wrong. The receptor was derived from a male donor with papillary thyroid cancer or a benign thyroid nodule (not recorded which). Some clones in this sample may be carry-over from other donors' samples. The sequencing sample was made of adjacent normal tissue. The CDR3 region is CASSPGAGFGQETQYF. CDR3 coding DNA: TGTGCCAGCTCCCCTGGGGCGGGGTTCGGCCAAGAGACCCAGTACTTC.